A single sample is the source of the 4 T cell receptor beta chains below, sequenced in a study of identical twins. TCRdb re-analysed the 5' RACE reads in MiXCR, keeping a single row per CDR3 protein. The table lists 1.5 million to 2 million distinct CDR3 sequences, around 33% of them singletons. Sample: cord blood. The receptors were gathered from a newborn girl in good health.

This clonotype has a count of ten or more. The rearrangement uses TRBV6-5 and TRBJ2-1; TRBD2 aligns across 10 bases. Germline assignment: CDR1 MNHEY and CDR2 SVGAGI. This CDR3 spans 14 amino acids. The V segment lost 6 bases and the J segment 7 bases; nucleotides outside the gene matches: 6. The CDR3 nucleotides read TGTGCCAGCAGGGCCAATAGCGGGAGGAATGAGCAGTTCTTC. Protein: CASRANSGRNEQFF.

This sequence joins TRBV14 and TRBJ1-6, with D unresolved. Trimming took 1 base from V and 3 from J, leaving 10 bases between them. This CDR3 comprises 16 residues. Germline V gene sequence: CDR1 SGHDN, CDR2 FVKESK. The CDR3 DNA is TGTGCCAGCAGCCAAGTTATTGCGGGCTATAATTCACCCCTCCACTTT. Translated, it gives CASSQVIAGYNSPLHF. The full variable domain, its missing parts supplied by reference TRBV14 and TRBJ1-6, is EAGVTQFPSHSVIEKGQTVTLRCDPISGHDNLYWYRRVMGKEIKFLLHFVKESKQDESGMPNNRFLAERTGGTYSTLKVQPAELEDSGVYFCASSQVIAGYNSPLHFGNGTRLTVT.

This clonotype was counted between two and nine times. The chain carries TRBV5-1 and TRBJ2-4; D ambiguous. Germline V gives CDR1 SGHRS, CDR2 YFSETQ. CDR3 size: 18 residues. Trimming pared 2 bases from V and 0 bases from J, leaving 18 bases between. The CDR3 is CASSFRPLTVLAKNIQYF. The CDR3, as DNA: TGCGCCAGCAGCTTCCGTCCGTTGACGGTACTAGCCAAAAACATTCAGTACTTC.

This clonotype was counted a few times. The chain is built from TRBV4-2 and TRBJ1-1; 10 bases are a match to TRBD1. This CDR3 is 18 amino acids long. Trimming cost V 3 bases and J 5 bases; bases outside gene matches: 15. Germline assignment: CDR1 LGHNA and CDR2 YNFKEQ. The CDR3 DNA follows: TGTGCCAGCAGCCACTTTGTCCCGGGACAGGGGAGAGTGACTGAAGCTTTCTTT. It is translated as CASSHFVPGQGRVTEAFF.